The T cell receptor (beta chain) under discussion was sequenced for a study of blood T cell repertoires in COVID-19. V dropped 6 bases and J dropped 7; count of bases not matched to a gene: 7. The CDR3 totals 13 residues. Germline CDR1 is MNHEY and CDR2 is SVGAGI. TCRdb's copy holds only in-frame clones and misses some; the assay was immunoSEQ multiplex PCR. The sample includes roughly 81,000 clones, 91% seen only once; the top ten take under 2.5%. This TCR was sampled from a woman aged 50 to 65 in a cohort sampled during active COVID-19. The V and J genes are TRBV6-5 and TRBJ1-2, with TRBD1 identical over 8 bases. Sequencing was performed on peripheral blood. This CDR3 is CASRMDRAGGYTF. The CDR3 DNA reads as TGTGCCAGCAGGATGGACAGGGCGGGTGGCTACACCTTC.